This TCR beta chain appears in the sequencing data of a study of regulatory T cells in long-lasting Graves disease. Time point given: persistent/refractory GD, antithyroid drugs over 5 years with positive TRAb. PBMC-extracted RNA yielded the TCR library. TCR beta libraries were built with iRepertoire HTBI primers and Arm-PCR of CDR3 regions. TCRdb called the multiplex PCR reads again in MiXCR, with one record for every CDR3 protein. Found here are about half a million distinct CDR3 sequences, about 20% of them singletons; the top ten hold under 15%. The CDR3 has 13 amino acids. Germline V gene data show CDR1 as SQVTM and CDR2 as ANQGSEA. Trimming left V 7 bases short and J 1 base short, with 12 bases between. Concerning this clonotype itself: The target antigen is unknown.

Study results and limitations: Persistent disease favored TRBV28, TRBJ1-2 and TRBJ2-5. Sample size, which was small, may have reduced accuracy. Relative to new patients (approximately 1,000), persistent patients exhibited greater sharing of public clonotypes (more than 2,500).

The receptor comes from a female donor with Graves disease. Specimen: peripheral blood mononuclear cells (PBMCs), collected when the disease was refractory, from a patient treated with antithyroid drugs. The chain uses TRBV29-1 and TRBJ2-3; the D gene is possibly TRBD1 (6 bases). This CDR3 reads CSASRQGTDTQYF. The CDR3 DNA sequence: TGCAGCGCCTCCCGACAGGGCACAGATACGCAGTATTTT.